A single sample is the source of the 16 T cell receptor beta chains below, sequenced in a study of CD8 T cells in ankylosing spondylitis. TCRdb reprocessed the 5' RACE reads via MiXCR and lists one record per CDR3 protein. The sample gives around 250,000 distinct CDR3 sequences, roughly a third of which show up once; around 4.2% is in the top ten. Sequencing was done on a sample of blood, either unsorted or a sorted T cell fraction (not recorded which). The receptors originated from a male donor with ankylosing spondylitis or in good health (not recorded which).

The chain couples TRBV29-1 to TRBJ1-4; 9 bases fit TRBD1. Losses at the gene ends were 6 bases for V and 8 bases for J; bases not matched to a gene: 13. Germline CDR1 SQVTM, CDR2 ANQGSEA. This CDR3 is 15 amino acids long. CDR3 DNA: TGCAGCGTGTTGGTGACAGGGGGTAACGGGGAAAAACTGTTTTTT. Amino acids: CSVLVTGGNGEKLFF. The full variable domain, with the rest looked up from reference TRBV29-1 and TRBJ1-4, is SAVISQKPSRDICQRGTSLTIQCQVDSQVTMMFWYRQQPGQSLTLIATANQGSEATYESGFVIDKFPISRPNLTFSTLTVSNMSPEDSSIYLCSVLVTGGNGEKLFFGSGTQLSVL.

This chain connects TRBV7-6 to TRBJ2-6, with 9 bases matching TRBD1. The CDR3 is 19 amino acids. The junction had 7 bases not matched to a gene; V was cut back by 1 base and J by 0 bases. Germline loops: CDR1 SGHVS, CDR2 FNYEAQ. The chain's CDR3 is CASSLEAGTGFSGANVLTF. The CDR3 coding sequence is TGTGCCAGCAGCTTAGAAGCAGGGACAGGGTTCTCTGGGGCCAACGTCCTGACTTTC.

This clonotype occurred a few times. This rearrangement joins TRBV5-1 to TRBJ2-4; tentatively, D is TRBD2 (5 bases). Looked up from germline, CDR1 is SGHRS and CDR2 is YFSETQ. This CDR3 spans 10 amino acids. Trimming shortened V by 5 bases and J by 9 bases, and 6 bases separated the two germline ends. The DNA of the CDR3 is TGCGCCAGCAGGAGGGTCATTCAGTACTTC. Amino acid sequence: CASRRVIQYF.

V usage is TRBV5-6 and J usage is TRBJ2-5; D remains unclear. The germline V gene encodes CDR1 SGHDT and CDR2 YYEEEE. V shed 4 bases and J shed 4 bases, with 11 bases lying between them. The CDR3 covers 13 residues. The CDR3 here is CASSPGWAETQYF. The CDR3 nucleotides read TGTGCCAGCAGCCCCGGTTGGGCAGAGACCCAGTACTTC. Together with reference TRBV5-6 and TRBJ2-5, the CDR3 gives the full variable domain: DAGVTQSPTHLIKTRGQQVTLRCSPKSGHDTVSWYQQALGQGPQFIFQYYEEEERQRGNFPDRFSGHQFPNYSSELNVNALLLGDSALYLCASSPGWAETQYFGPGTRLLVL.

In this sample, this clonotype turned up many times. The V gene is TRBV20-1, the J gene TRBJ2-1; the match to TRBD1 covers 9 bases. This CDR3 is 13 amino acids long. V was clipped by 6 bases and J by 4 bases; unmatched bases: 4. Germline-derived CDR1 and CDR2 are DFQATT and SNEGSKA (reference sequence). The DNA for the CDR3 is TGCAGTGCGGACAGGGGAGGTTACAATGAGCAGTTCTTC. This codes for CSADRGGYNEQFF.

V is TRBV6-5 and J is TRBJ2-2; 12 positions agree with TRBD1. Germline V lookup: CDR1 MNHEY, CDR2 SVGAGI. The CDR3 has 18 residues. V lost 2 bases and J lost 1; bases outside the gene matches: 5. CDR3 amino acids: CASSYPGTGGLNTGELFF. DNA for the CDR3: TGTGCCAGCAGTTACCCCGGGACAGGGGGCTTGAACACCGGGGAGCTGTTTTTT.

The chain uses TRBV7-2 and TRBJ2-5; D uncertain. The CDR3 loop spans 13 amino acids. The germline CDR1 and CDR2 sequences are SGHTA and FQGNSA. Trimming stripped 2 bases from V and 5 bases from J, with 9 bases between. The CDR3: CASSLNVAETQYF. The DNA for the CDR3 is TGTGCCAGCAGCTTAAATGTGGCGGAGACCCAGTACTTC. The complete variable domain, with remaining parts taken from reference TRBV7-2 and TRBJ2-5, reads GAGVSQSPSNKVTEKGKDVELRCDPISGHTALYWYRQSLGQGLEFLIYFQGNSAPDKSGLPSDRFSAERTGGSVSTLTIQRTQQEDSAVYLCASSLNVAETQYFGPGTRLLVL.

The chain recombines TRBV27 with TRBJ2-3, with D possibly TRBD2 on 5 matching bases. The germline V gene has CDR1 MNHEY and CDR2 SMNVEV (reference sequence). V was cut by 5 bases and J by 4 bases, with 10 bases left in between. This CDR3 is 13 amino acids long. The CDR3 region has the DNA TGTGCCAGCAGTCGTCGGGGTTCAGATACGCAGTATTTT. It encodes CASSRRGSDTQYF.

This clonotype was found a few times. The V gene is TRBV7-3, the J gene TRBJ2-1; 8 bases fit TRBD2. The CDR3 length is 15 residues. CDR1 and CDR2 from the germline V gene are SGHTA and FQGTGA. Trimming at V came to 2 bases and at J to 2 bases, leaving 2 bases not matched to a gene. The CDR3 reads CASSLLGGAYNEQFF. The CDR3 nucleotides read TGTGCCAGCAGCTTACTCGGGGGGGCCTACAATGAGCAGTTCTTC. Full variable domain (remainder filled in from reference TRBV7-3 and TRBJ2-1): GAGVSQTPSNKVTEKGKYVELRCDPISGHTALYWYRQSLGQGPEFLIYFQGTGAADDSGLPNDRFFAVRPEGSVSTLKIQRTERGDSAVYLCASSLLGGAYNEQFFGPGTRLTVL.

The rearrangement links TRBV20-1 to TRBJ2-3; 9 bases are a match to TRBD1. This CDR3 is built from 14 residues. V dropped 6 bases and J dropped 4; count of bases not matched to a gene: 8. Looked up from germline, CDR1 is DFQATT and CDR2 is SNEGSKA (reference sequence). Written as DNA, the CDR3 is TGCAGTGCCCGGGACAGGGTAGGGGCAGATACGCAGTATTTT. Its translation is CSARDRVGADTQYF.

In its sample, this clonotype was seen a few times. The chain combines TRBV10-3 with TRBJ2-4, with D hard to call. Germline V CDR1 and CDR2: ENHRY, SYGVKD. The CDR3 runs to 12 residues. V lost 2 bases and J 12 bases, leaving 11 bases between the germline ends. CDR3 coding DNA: TGTGCCATCAGTGAGCGAAACGTTAATCAGTACTTC. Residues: CAISERNVNQYF.

Written as DNA, the CDR3 is TGTGCCAGCAGGACTAGCGGGGTCTACGAGCAGTACTTC. This encodes CASRTSGVYEQYF. This chain joins TRBV6-1 and TRBJ2-7, with TRBD2 identical over 11 bases. Trimming took 6 bases from V and 3 from J; bases not matched to a gene: 1. CDR3 length: 13 amino acids. Germline loops: CDR1 MNHNS, CDR2 SASEGT.

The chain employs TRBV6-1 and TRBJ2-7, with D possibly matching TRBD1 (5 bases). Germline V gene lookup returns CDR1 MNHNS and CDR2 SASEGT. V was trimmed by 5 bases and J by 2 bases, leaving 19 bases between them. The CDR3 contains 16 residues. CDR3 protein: CASSPNPGQLPYEQYF. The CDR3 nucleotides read TGTGCCAGCAGTCCTAATCCAGGGCAGCTCCCCTACGAGCAGTACTTC.

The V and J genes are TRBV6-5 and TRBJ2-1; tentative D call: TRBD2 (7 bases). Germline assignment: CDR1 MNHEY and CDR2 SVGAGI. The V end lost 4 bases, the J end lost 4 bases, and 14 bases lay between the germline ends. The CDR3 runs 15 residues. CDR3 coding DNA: TGTGCCAGCAGTTTGGGGGGGGCTCCTTACAATGAGCAGTTCTTC. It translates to CASSLGGAPYNEQFF.

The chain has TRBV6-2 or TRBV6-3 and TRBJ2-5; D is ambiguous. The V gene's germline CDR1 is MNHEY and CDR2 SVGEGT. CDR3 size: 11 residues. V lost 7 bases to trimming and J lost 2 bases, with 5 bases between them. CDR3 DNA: TGTGCCAGCATCAGTCAAGAGACCCAGTACTTC. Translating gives CASISQETQYF.

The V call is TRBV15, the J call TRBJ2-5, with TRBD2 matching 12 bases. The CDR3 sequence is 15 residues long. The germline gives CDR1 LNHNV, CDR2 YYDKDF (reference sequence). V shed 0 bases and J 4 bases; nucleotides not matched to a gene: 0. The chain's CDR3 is CATSREGLAGETQYF. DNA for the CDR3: TGTGCCACCAGCAGAGAGGGACTAGCGGGAGAGACCCAGTACTTC.